The T cell receptor beta chain under discussion was sequenced for a study of T cells in Graves' hyperthyroidism and ophthalmopathy. On the study more broadly: Specimen type is peripheral blood, collected at initial diagnosis prior to any treatment.

Isolation of PBMCs was performed on about 10 ml fresh peripheral blood. V was clipped by 3 bases and J by 4 bases, with 8 bases between them. This CDR3 region has 14 residues. The V gene's germline CDR1 is KGHDR and CDR2 SFDVKD. Amplification of TCR beta CDR3 regions was performed using RNA transcripts as template. The TCR CDR3 first-round RT-PCR relied on the HTBI primer set. TCRdb re-called the multiplex PCR reads with MiXCR, one entry per CDR3 protein. The table has 600,000 or so distinct CDR3 sequences, approximately 15% seen once; the top ten hold 7% to 9%. Concerning this clonotype itself: Its cognate antigen is unknown.

Study-wide findings and caveats: Blood also carried most thyroid clonotypes expanded above 0.001. The model anticipated ophthalmopathy a median about 6.5 months pre-onset.

Sequencing was performed on blood. The sequence came from a young woman with Graves' ophthalmopathy. The V call is TRBV24-1, the J call TRBJ2-2; tentative D call: TRBD1 (6 bases). This chain's CDR3 is CATSDGQFTGELFF. CDR3 in DNA: TGTGCCACCAGTGATGGACAGTTCACCGGGGAGCTGTTTTTT.